The TCR beta chain under discussion was sequenced for a study of cytomegalovirus exposure and HLA in healthy donors. Germline V gene sequence: CDR1 MNHEY, CDR2 SVGAGI. V was pared by 4 bases and J by 2 bases, with 17 bases between. There are 16 residues in the CDR3. It was with 60 Vbeta and 13 Jbeta primers that the PCR ran. Data came from immunoSEQ multiplex PCR; TCRdb stores just in-frame clones and leaves some out. Found here are more than 110,000 clones, about 80% of them singletons; the top ten hold 5% to 5.5%. Study findings and constraints: Within the data, a cluster of highly shared sequence variants was likely a sequencing artifact.

As for this clone: Antigen specificity is unknown.

The chain links TRBV6-5 to TRBJ1-1; D possibly corresponds to TRBD1 (6 bases). This clonotype originated in a male donor in good health and CMV-seronegative. The sequenced material came from PBMCs. CDR3 in amino acids: CASSFKGGVLNTEAFF. In nucleotides, the CDR3 is TGTGCCAGCAGTTTTAAAGGGGGTGTCTTAAACACTGAAGCTTTCTTT.